A few counts support the clone carrying this T cell receptor beta chain. The antigen remains undetermined. The CDR3 length is 15 residues. Trimming at V came to 4 bases and at J to 0 bases, leaving 6 bases not matched to a gene. CDR1 and CDR2 from the germline V gene are SGDLS and YYNGEE. The source of the sample is a study of T-cell memory formation after mild COVID-19. Findings and limits, study-wide: Day 15 to 85 contracting clones showed balanced CD4/CD8; later expanders leaned CD4+.

TCRdb passed the 5' RACE reads through MiXCR, listing each CDR3 protein once. The sample consists of over 150,000 distinct CDR3 sequences, less than 20% of them appearing once. Source material: PBMCs or a T cell subset sorted from them (not recorded which). V gene TRBV9 combines with J gene TRBJ1-1; 7 nucleotides agree with TRBD1. This receptor was taken from a young man who had mild COVID-19 (a few samples of this study predate the infection). Cell type and time point are not known. CDR3 nucleotide sequence: TGTGCCAGCAGCCCCCGACAGGGTATGAACACTGAAGCTTTCTTT. It is translated as CASSPRQGMNTEAFF.